A single sample is the source of the 10 T cell receptor beta chains below, sequenced in a study. TCRdb called the RT-PCR reads again in MiXCR, with one record for every CDR3 protein. Seen here are about 680,000 distinct CDR3 sequences, approximately 14% observed once, and the top ten hold roughly 4%. Sequenced: memory CD4+ T cells from blood. These receptor sequences come from a female donor in good health, serving as a healthy control.

This clonotype was detected many times. The chain is built from TRBV20-1 and TRBJ1-2; no firm D call. The germline V gene has CDR1 DFQATT and CDR2 SNEGSKA (reference sequence). This CDR3 is built from 11 residues. V was shortened by 6 bases and J by 3 bases, with 8 bases between the two germline ends. The CDR3, as DNA: TGCAGTGCCCACTATTACTATGGCTACACCTTC. This gives the protein CSAHYYYGYTF.

This clonotype was counted many times. The gene calls are TRBV11-1 and TRBJ2-5, with TRBD2 as a possible D gene (5 bases). Between the trimmed V and J ends, which lost 1 base and 4 bases, there was a span of 16 bases. CDR1 and CDR2 from the germline V gene are SGHAT and FQDESV (reference sequence). The CDR3 covers 16 residues. CDR3 coding DNA: TGTGCCAGCAGCTTAGATTCCTGGACCGGAGGAGAGACCCAGTACTTC. This translates into CASSLDSWTGGETQYF.

This clonotype showed up just a few times. Possible read error: a much larger clone is one base away. The V call is TRBV11-2, the J call TRBJ2-1; 7 nucleotides agree with TRBD2. The CDR3 is 13 residues long. Germline assignment: CDR1 SGHAT and CDR2 FQNNGV. The J segment lost 5 bases and the V segment lost 4 bases, leaving 2 bases of the junction unmatched. For the CDR3, the DNA is TGTGCCAGCAGCTGGGGACTAAACAATGAGCAGTTCTTC. Residues: CASSWGLNNEQFF.

This clonotype was seen a few times. The chain recombines TRBV12-3 or TRBV12-4 with TRBJ1-3, with no clear D. The CDR3 length is 13 residues. Trimming removed 6 bases from V and 3 bases from J, with 9 bases in between. The CDR3 sequence is CASRVSDGNTIYF. CDR3 nucleotides: TGTGCCAGCAGGGTATCGGATGGAAACACCATATATTTT.

The chain recombines TRBV4-1 with TRBJ2-3, with D hard to call. With 0 bases removed from V and 0 bases from J, the gap between germline ends came to 10 bases. CDR3 length equals 16 residues. CDR1 MGHRA and CDR2 YSYEKL come from the germline V gene. The CDR3 region is CASSQEVSVSTDTQYF. The DNA for the CDR3 is TGCGCCAGCAGCCAAGAGGTGAGCGTCAGCACAGATACGCAGTATTTT.

Remarks on this clonotype: A clone one base away is much larger, so this may be a read error. The chain recombines TRBV5-1 with TRBJ1-1; D possibly corresponds to TRBD1 (5 bases). Trimming left V 3 bases short and J 7 bases short, with 10 bases between. The germline V gene encodes CDR1 SGHRS and CDR2 YFSETQ. The CDR3 contains 12 residues. DNA for the CDR3: TGCGCCAGCAGCTACCCCGACAGTGAAGCTTTCTTT. This codes for CASSYPDSEAFF.

This clonotype was observed at least ten times. V is TRBV5-6 and J is TRBJ2-1, with TRBD2 matching 13 bases. V trimming: 7 bases; J trimming: 2 bases; junction bases outside the gene matches: 3. This CDR3 comprises 15 residues. The germline gives CDR1 SGHDT, CDR2 YYEEEE. CDR3 amino acids: CASRTSGGPYNEQFF. The CDR3 region has the DNA TGTGCCAGCCGGACTAGCGGGGGCCCCTACAATGAGCAGTTCTTC.

This clonotype was seen a few times. J is TRBJ1-6 and V is TRBV28; TRBD1 matches 9 bases. Germline V gene data show CDR1 as MDHEN and CDR2 as SYDVKM. This CDR3 region has 14 residues. J gave up 10 bases and V 6 bases, and 7 bases lay outside the gene matches. CDR3 amino acids: CASSLTDRGSPLHF. Here the CDR3 DNA reads TGTGCCAGCAGCTTAACGGACAGGGGATCACCCCTCCACTTT.

At least ten counts were recorded for this clonotype. This rearrangement joins TRBV7-9 to TRBJ2-3, with D tentatively TRBD1 (6 bases). This CDR3 is 14 amino acids long. Germline V gene lookup returns CDR1 SEHNR and CDR2 FQNEAQ (reference sequence). V lost 11 bases to trimming and J lost 0 bases, with 15 bases between them. DNA for the CDR3: TGTGCCGCAGGGGACGGTGCTAGCACAGATACGCAGTATTTT. This translates into CAAGDGASTDTQYF.

This clonotype was observed a few times. The V and J genes are TRBV7-3 and TRBJ2-7, with D hard to call. CDR1 and CDR2 from the germline V gene are SGHTA and FQGTGA. Trimming stripped 8 bases from V and 4 bases from J, with 12 bases between. The CDR3 sequence is 12 residues long. CDR3 region: CASFSLGYEQYF. The CDR3 nucleotides read TGTGCCAGCTTTAGCTTAGGATACGAGCAGTACTTC.